This TCR beta chain is from a study of Ad26.COV2.S vaccination and SARS-CoV-2 variants. In the study overall: A participant enrolled in the COV1001 Ad26.COV2.S trial arm provided the sample.

Produced via immunoSEQ multiplex PCR; TCRdb's table is partial and in-frame only. The sample has more than 300,000 clones, 70% to 90% seen once. The study's findings and limits: Total responses of T cells may have been underestimated by the analyses of TCR breadth and depth.

The CDR3 loop spans 15 amino acids. Looked up from germline, CDR1 is SGHRS and CDR2 is YFSETQ. Trimming left V 4 bases short and J 0 bases short, with 11 bases between. Treatment noted: around 19 received Ad26.COV2.S at low or high dose, single or two shots; about five received placebo; per-sample allocation not given. Samples were taken on day 63 after the first vaccine or placebo injection. Ad26.COV2.S expressed prefusion-stabilized spike from the original Wuhan strain. This clone has just one count. The antigen is unknown. Here the sequenced sample was peripheral blood, taken in a trial of Ad26.COV2.S vaccine versus placebo. The chain uses TRBV5-1 and TRBJ2-1; no firm D call. The clonotype originates from a person aged 18-60 years who received the Ad26.COV2.S COVID-19 vaccine or a placebo. The DNA of the CDR3 is TGCGCCAGCAGCGACGGCGGAAGCTCCTACAATGAGCAGTTCTTC. Protein: CASSDGGSSYNEQFF. The whole variable domain, filled in from reference TRBV5-1 and TRBJ2-1, reads KAGVTQTPRYLIKTRGQQVTLSCSPISGHRSVSWYQQTPGQGLQFLFEYFSETQRNKGNFPGRFSGRQFSNSRSEMNVSTLELGDSALYLCASSDGGSSYNEQFFGPGTRLTVL.